This entry describes one T cell receptor beta chain. The data were produced by immunoSEQ multiplex PCR, yet TCRdb's version contains in-frame clones alone and is incomplete. The sample has about 270,000 clones, around nine tenths seen once. V lost 5 bases to trimming and J lost 4 bases, with 19 bases between them. Germline CDR1 PRHDT, CDR2 FYEKMQ (reference sequence). CDR3 length: 16 residues. This sample is part of a study of blood T cell repertoires in COVID-19. Study-level background: COVID-19 samples, acute and convalescent, were from the United States, Italy and Spain. From T cells, B-cell-depleted T cells, or PBMCs came the material, which was cDNA or gDNA.

The rearrangement joins TRBV13 to TRBJ2-3; tentatively, D is TRBD2 (7 bases). The clonotype originates from a man aged 35-49 years with active or convalescent COVID-19. The sample comprised peripheral blood. The CDR3 DNA follows: TGTGCCAGCAGCCGCTGGGAGGGGGGAATGTCAGATACGCAGTATTTT. This codes for CASSRWEGGMSDTQYF.